This T cell receptor (beta chain) originates from a study of T cells in Graves' hyperthyroidism and ophthalmopathy. Study-wide results and caveats: It was a median around 6 months before onset that the model predicted ophthalmopathy. From stable hyperthyroidism, ophthalmopathy was separated by a 13 V-J model. Most clonotypes that expanded in the thyroid above 0.001 also showed up in blood.

TCR beta CDR3 regions were amplified from RNA. A set of HTBI primers served as the primers for a first-round RT-PCR of the TCR CDR3. MiXCR, run by TCRdb on the multiplex PCR reads, gives a single entry per CDR3 protein. The sample includes fewer than 650,000 distinct CDR3 sequences, around 50% of them seen just once. Regarding this clonotype: What it binds is unknown. This may be a read error: a much more frequent sequence differs by one nucleotide.

Exclusion followed for patients with uncontrolled infection, other autoimmune disease, pregnancy or lactation. Material: peripheral blood or thyroid tissue (not recorded which). The sequence derives from an adult woman with Graves' disease, either hyperthyroidism or ophthalmopathy (not recorded which).

The CDR3 protein is CSARGLAGIYGQYF. The CDR3 DNA reads as TGCAGTGCTAGGGGGCTAGCGGGGATCTACGGGCAGTACTTC. The chain employs TRBV20-1 and TRBJ2-7; TRBD2 matches 9 bases. Germline CDR1 reads DFQATT; CDR2 reads SNEGSKA (reference sequence). This CDR3 contains 14 residues.